This TCR beta chain appears in the sequencing data of a study of PD-L1 blockade in urothelial cancer. This clone turned up a few times. Time point described: pretreatment peripheral blood. This CDR3 comprises 13 residues. The trim removed 2 bases at V and 5 bases at J, leaving 2 bases unmatched. The germline CDR1 and CDR2 sequences are SGHTA and FQGTGA. The method was immunoSEQ multiplex PCR; TCRdb's version includes in-frame clones alone and lacks a portion of them. The data show roughly 130,000 clones, approximately 84% seen once. J is TRBJ1-1 and V is TRBV7-3, with 7 bases matching TRBD1. The sequencing used PBMCs, collected around atezolizumab (anti-PD-L1) treatment. This TCR came from a man in his fifties or sixties with urothelial cancer. For the CDR3, the DNA is TGTGCCAGCAGCTTAGGGACAGCTACTGAAGCTTTCTTT. Encoded protein: CASSLGTATEAFF.